The entry below gives a single T cell receptor beta chain sequence along with its context. This clone was seen only once. Its antigen remains unidentified. Base quality data are lacking; no much larger clone is found one base away. This sample is drawn from a study of T cells in tuberculosis (dated by TCRdb to about 2018). For the study in its entirety: To characterize T cells specific for the mycobacterial lipid antigen glucose monomycolate (GMM), the study used CD1B tetramers together with high-throughput TCR immunosequencing. A South African clinical cohort compared IGRA-negative adolescents, IGRA-positive adolescents with latent tuberculosis and adults with active tuberculosis, over eight per group.

At study entry, a tuberculin skin test and the QuantiFERON-TB GOLD In-Tube IGRA were used to screen adolescents for latent tuberculosis infection. Immunosequencing was performed on unsorted cryopreserved PBMC, with 75,000 to 100,000 T cells per clinical donor covered on average. Eleven high schools in the Worcester region of the Western Cape, South Africa, served as enrollment sites for adolescents aged 12 to 18 years. Ten adolescents infected with M. tuberculosis and ten uninfected adolescents were chosen and matched for age and sex. PBMC from adolescents were isolated by density centrifugation from freshly drawn heparinized blood and then cryopreserved. The paper as a whole reports these results and caveats: Smaller mean NN-distances to GMM-specific TCRs were observed in active tuberculosis TCR-alpha repertoires than in IGRA-negative controls, suggesting clonal expansion of GMM-specific TCRs. A classifier using the diverse GMM-specific repertoire reached just over 85% accuracy (AUROC around 0.9), compared with 60% to 75% accuracy using GEM motif frequencies. The smaller NN-distances were partly driven by shorter CDR3-alpha lengths in active tuberculosis patients, and the difference for TCR-beta did not reach statistical significance. Clinical samples were selected based on the availability of cryopreserved specimens, with adults included as active tuberculosis cases and adolescents included as controls.

CDR1 LNHDA and CDR2 SQIVND were looked up in the germline V gene (reference sequence). V is trimmed back by 5 bases and J by 5 bases, and the junction contains 2 bases that no gene match accounts for. The CDR3, from cysteine to phenylalanine, totals 14 residues. Just the 42-base CDR3 DNA is kept, in frame starting at base 1. TCR libraries were generated with the immunoSEQ multiplex PCR assay, using TCR-beta and/or TCR-alpha/delta assays for each sample. Amplified TCR libraries were sequenced on the Illumina high-throughput platform. Turning to the authors' computational methods: Clustering and dimensionality reduction relied on pairwise TCRdist distances among GMM-specific receptors from T cells that were either sorted ex vivo or expanded in vitro. Each clinical repertoire was assigned a mean NN-distance score, defined as the average TCRdist to the nearest 10% of tetramer-positive reference sequences. GEM TCR motif frequency was calculated as the fraction of unique TCRs that matched known GEM sequences by V/J usage and CDR3 length. Active tuberculosis was classified by linear discriminant analysis with leave-one-out cross-validation, implemented in scikit-learn. In its TCRdb copy, this immuneACCESS table keeps in-frame sequences only and misses some clones. Where compared with another copy, unresolved V genes explain less than half of these, and the others have no known cause. V, J and clone size derive from that table, while D and trimming were established from the DNA sequence. The sample table lists about 30,000 clones, 94% of them with a count of one. In total, the top ten clones hold 6.5% to 8% of the sample.

The receptor's source is a donor aged 10-29 years with latent tuberculosis or without tuberculosis infection. The chain employs TRBV19 and TRBJ2-2, with 10 bases aligning to TRBD2. Input material: PBMCs. The CDR3 region has the sequence CASSATSGTGELFF. The bases read TGTGCCAGTAGTGCGACTAGCGGGACCGGGGAGCTGTTTTTT.